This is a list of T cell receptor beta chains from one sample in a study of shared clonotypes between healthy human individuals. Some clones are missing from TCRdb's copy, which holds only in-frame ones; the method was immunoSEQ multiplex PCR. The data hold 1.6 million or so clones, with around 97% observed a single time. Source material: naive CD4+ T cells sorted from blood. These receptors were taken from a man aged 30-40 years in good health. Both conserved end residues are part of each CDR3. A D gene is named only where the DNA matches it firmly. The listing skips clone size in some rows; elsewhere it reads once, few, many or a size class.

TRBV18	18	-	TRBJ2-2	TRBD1	TGTGCCAGCTCACCACGCTCCGGCCAGGGGGCTGGCACCGGGGAGCTGTTTTTT	CASSPRSGQGAGTGELFF
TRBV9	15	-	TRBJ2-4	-	TGTGCCAGCTCCATAGGCCCCATGGCCAAAAACATTCAGTACTTC	CASSIGPMAKNIQYF
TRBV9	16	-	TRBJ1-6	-	TGTGCCAGCAGCGTAGCAGGTGGGCTCATCAATTCACCCCTCCACTTT	CASSVAGGLINSPLHF
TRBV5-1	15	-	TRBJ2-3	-	TGCGCCAGCAGCTTGTTACCGGAGAGCACAGATACGCAGTATTTT	CASSLLPESTDTQYF
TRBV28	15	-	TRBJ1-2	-	TGTGCCAGCAGTTTCGTACAGGGTTGGGGCTATGGCTACACCTTC	CASSFVQGWGYGYTF
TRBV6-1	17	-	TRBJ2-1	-	TGTGCCAGCAGTGCCCATGGACCCGGAAGCTCCTACAATGAGCAGTTCTTC	CASSAHGPGSSYNEQFF
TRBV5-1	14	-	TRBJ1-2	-	TGCGCCAGCAGCTTGGGGGTAGTTGGCTATGGCTACACCTTC	CASSLGVVGYGYTF
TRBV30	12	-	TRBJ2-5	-	TGTGCCTGGATTCGGTCTAAAGAGACCCAGTACTTC	CAWIRSKETQYF
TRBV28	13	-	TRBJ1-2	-	TGTGCCAGCAGTTTCGGAACAGGCGAAGGCTACACCTTC	CASSFGTGEGYTF
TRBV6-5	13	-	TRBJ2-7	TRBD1	TGTGCCAGCCTGAGACAGGGGACCTACGAGCAGTACTTC	CASLRQGTYEQYF
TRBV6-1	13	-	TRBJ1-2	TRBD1	TGTGCCAGCAAGTACGAGGGGGCCGGTGGCTACACCTTC	CASKYEGAGGYTF
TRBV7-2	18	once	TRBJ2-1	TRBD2	TGTGCCAGCAGCTTAGATAGCGGGAGACCCCGAGTCGGTAATGAGCAGTTCTTC	CASSLDSGRPRVGNEQFF
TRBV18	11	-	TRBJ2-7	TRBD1	TGTGCCAGCTCGTTACAGGGGGAGCAGTACTTC	CASSLQGEQYF